Sequencing of this T cell receptor (beta chain) was carried out in a study of TIL therapy for anti-PD-1-resistant metastatic lung cancer. About the study: Median patient age was around 50, ranging about 35-80 years. By whole-exome sequencing, median non-synonymous tumor mutation burden was roughly 1.6 mutations per megabase.

Sequencing used immunoSEQ v3. Measured with immunoSEQ multiplex PCR; TCRdb has only the in-frame clones, and not every one. The sample lists about 9,400 clones, 76% occurring once. Time point defined: pre-treatment sample, taken before nivolumab and TIL therapy. Most excised metastases sampled were pleural nodules or supraclavicular lymph nodes. Adults with stage 4 NSCLC were enrolled in a phase I trial. V was shortened by 0 bases and J by 0 bases, with 6 bases between the two germline ends. The CDR3 spans 15 residues. Germline V lookup: CDR1 LGHNA, CDR2 YNFKEQ. The sequences come from tumor tissue, collected at baseline. The rearrangement joins TRBV4-2 to TRBJ2-4; TRBD2 might be the D (5 bases). The sequence was collected from a person aged 25 to 85 with non-small cell lung cancer. CDR3 amino acids: CASSQEAVAKNIQYF. In DNA, the CDR3 is TGTGCCAGCAGCCAAGAAGCGGTAGCCAAAAACATTCAGTACTTC.